The 23 T cell receptor beta chains in this list originate from one sample, sequenced in a study of PD-1 blockade in mismatch repair-deficient tumors. This table comes from immunoSEQ multiplex PCR, and its TCRdb copy is limited to in-frame clones, with some not included. The table lists some 19,000 clones, approximately 80% of them singletons. Sequences were derived from PBMCs, sampled 52 weeks after starting pembrolizumab. The source is an adult with mismatch repair-deficient cancer.

This chain links TRBV5-1 with TRBJ2-5; 12 bases are a match to TRBD2. The germline V gene has CDR1 SGHRS and CDR2 YFSETQ. V lost 2 bases, J lost 1 base, and 3 bases stayed unmatched. The CDR3 sequence is 16 residues long. Here the CDR3 DNA reads TGCGCCAGCAGCTTCCCGGGACTAGCGGGCCAAGAGACCCAGTACTTC. Translating gives CASSFPGLAGQETQYF.

This clone has a handful of counts. Here the CDR3 reads CASSMGGPYEQYF. In DNA, the CDR3 is TGTGCCAGTAGTATGGGGGGACCCTACGAGCAGTACTTC. This chain uses TRBV19 with TRBJ2-7; weak D call: TRBD2 (6 bases). This CDR3 is built from 13 residues. V gave up 3 bases and J gave up 2 bases, with 8 bases separating them. Germline V lookup: CDR1 LNHDA, CDR2 SQIVND (reference sequence).

This chain joins TRBV7-2 and TRBJ1-1, with D possibly TRBD1 on 5 matching bases. Trimming shortened V by 5 bases and J by 2 bases, and 15 bases separated the two germline ends. CDR3 length: 15 amino acids. Germline CDR1 reads SGHTA; CDR2 reads FQGNSA. The CDR3 sequence: CASSRPEGLNTEAFF. DNA of the CDR3: TGTGCCAGCAGCCGCCCCGAGGGACTTAACACTGAAGCTTTCTTT.

In its sample, this clone was seen a few times. The chain employs TRBV6-5 and TRBJ2-7, with TRBD2 matching over 12 bases. Germline CDR1 and CDR2: MNHEY and SVGAGI. The CDR3 totals 15 residues. V dropped 4 bases and J dropped 2; count of bases not matched to a gene: 3. This CDR3 reads CASSSRLAGAYEQYF. The CDR3 region has the DNA TGTGCCAGCAGTTCCAGACTAGCGGGAGCCTACGAGCAGTACTTC.

The rearrangement links TRBV28 to TRBJ2-5, with 7 positions matching TRBD2. Gene TRBJ2-7 matches the end of the DNA better, so the J call may be wrong. CDR3 length: 10 amino acids. Germline V gives CDR1 MDHEN, CDR2 SYDVKM. CDR3 sequence: CAIGRNEQYF. CDR3 nucleotide sequence: TGTGCCATCGGGAGGAACGAGCAGTACTTC.

The chain combines TRBV7-2 with TRBJ2-2; D gene uncertain. In germline, CDR1 is SGHTA, CDR2 FQGNSA. The CDR3 totals 13 residues. Trimming stripped 2 bases from V and 5 bases from J, with 6 bases between. The CDR3 loop is CASSLFSTGELFF. Here the CDR3 DNA reads TGTGCCAGCAGCTTATTTTCTACCGGGGAGCTGTTTTTT.

V and J are TRBV15 and TRBJ2-5; a possible D gene is TRBD2 (5 bases). The CDR3 loop spans 15 amino acids. The germline V gene has CDR1 LNHNV and CDR2 YYDKDF (reference sequence). V was cut by 4 bases and J by 5 bases, with 17 bases left in between. The CDR3, as DNA: TGTGCCACCAGCAACCGGCCCACTAGTTTGGAGACCCAGTACTTC. It yields the protein CATSNRPTSLETQYF.

The chain joins TRBV9 to TRBJ2-5; 11 bases are shared with TRBD2. Germline V gives CDR1 SGDLS, CDR2 YYNGEE. The CDR3 totals 15 residues. Trimming took 4 bases from V and 2 from J; bases not matched to a gene: 4. The CDR3 coding sequence is TGTGCCAGCAGCCCGACTAGCGGGATTCAAGAGACCCAGTACTTC. Its translation: CASSPTSGIQETQYF.

This chain joins TRBV30 and TRBJ1-2; D not resolved. CDR1 is GTSNPN, CDR2 SVGIG, per germline (reference sequence). The V gene lost 4 bases and the J gene lost 4 bases, with 16 bases spanning the gap. This CDR3 region has 14 residues. The CDR3 DNA reads as TGTGCCTGGAAACTGGGGAGGCCGTCCTATGGCTACACCTTC. It specifies CAWKLGRPSYGYTF.

There are a few counts of this clone. The V gene is TRBV7-8, the J gene TRBJ2-7; D call uncertain. V was cut by 2 bases and J by 1 base, with 12 bases left in between. Germline assignment: CDR1 SGHVS and CDR2 FQNEAQ. The CDR3 has 15 residues. The CDR3 region is CASSLLGLASYEQYF. Written as DNA, the CDR3 is TGTGCCAGCAGCTTATTGGGTTTAGCTTCCTACGAGCAGTACTTC.

This sequence joins TRBV29-1 and TRBJ1-1; D remains ambiguous. The V and J ends lost 6 bases and 1 base respectively, with 12 bases between them. This CDR3 region has 13 residues. In germline, CDR1 is SQVTM, CDR2 ANQGSEA. Here the CDR3 DNA reads TGCAGCGTGCTACGACTAGGGAACACTGAAGCTTTCTTT. Residues: CSVLRLGNTEAFF.

The rearrangement uses TRBV4-1 and TRBJ2-5, with TRBD2 matching over 11 bases. J gave up 2 bases and V 3 bases, and 11 bases lay outside the gene matches. CDR1 is MGHRA, CDR2 YSYEKL, per germline. This CDR3 is 18 amino acids long. This CDR3 is CASSQPTPGLAAQETQYF. The CDR3 nucleotides read TGCGCCAGCAGCCAGCCCACCCCGGGACTAGCGGCTCAAGAGACCCAGTACTTC.

The V gene is TRBV2, the J gene TRBJ2-2; D is unresolved. This CDR3 contains 14 residues. Looked up from germline, CDR1 is SNHLY and CDR2 is FYNNEI. Trimming shortened V by 8 bases and J by 5 bases, and 15 bases separated the two germline ends. This CDR3 reads CASFGSSDTGELFF. CDR3 bases: TGTGCCAGCTTCGGGTCTAGTGATACCGGGGAGCTGTTTTTT. Using reference TRBV2 and TRBJ2-2 for the parts outside the CDR3, the full variable domain is EPEVTQTPSHQVTQMGQEVILRCVPISNHLYFYWYRQILGQKVEFLVSFYNNEISEKSEIFDDQFSVERPDGSNFTLKIRSTKLEDSAMYFCASFGSSDTGELFFGEGSRLTVL.

The V gene is TRBV5-4, the J gene TRBJ2-7; D perhaps matches TRBD1 (6 bases). CDR3 size: 13 residues. CDR1 and CDR2 (germline): SGHNT, YYREEE (reference sequence). V lost 4 bases to trimming and J lost 7 bases, with 15 bases between them. In nucleotides, the CDR3 is TGTGCCAGCAGCCCCGATAGGGGGAGAGAGCAGTACTTC. It encodes CASSPDRGREQYF.

The chain joins TRBV29-1 to TRBJ1-1; D is unresolved. This CDR3 has 12 residues. The ends were cut back, 6 bases at V and 3 bases at J, with 11 bases in the middle. Germline loops: CDR1 SQVTM, CDR2 ANQGSEA. DNA for the CDR3: TGCAGCGTGATGGGAGCTGACACTGAAGCTTTCTTT. This sequence encodes CSVMGADTEAFF.

The chain joins TRBV7-2 to TRBJ1-2; D is unclear. The CDR3 extends over 13 amino acids. CDR1 SGHTA and CDR2 FQGNSA come from the germline V gene. Trimming removed 4 bases at V and 4 bases at J, with 10 bases between. The CDR3 is CASSSGMGYGYTF. In DNA, the CDR3 is TGTGCCAGCAGCTCGGGTATGGGCTATGGCTACACCTTC.

On this clone: Mismatch with germline at one junction end may stem from a read error. The chain joins TRBV2 to TRBJ2-1, with a tentative D call TRBD1 (6 bases). Germline CDR1 is SNHLY and CDR2 is FYNNEI. CDR3 size: 16 residues. CDR3 bases: TGTGCCAGCAGCCCCCACTTTACAGGGTCCTCCAATGAGCAGTTCTTC. Translation gives CASSPHFTGSSNEQFF.

V and J are TRBV28 and TRBJ1-2; 7 bases match TRBD1. Per the germline V gene, CDR1 is MDHEN and CDR2 is SYDVKM. CDR3 size: 13 residues. The J segment lost 5 bases and the V segment lost 2 bases, leaving 2 bases of the junction unmatched. In DNA, the CDR3 is TGTGCCAGCAGTTTAGCAGGGGGATATGGCTACACCTTC. Translation gives CASSLAGGYGYTF.

This chain connects TRBV19 to TRBJ1-5, with D uncertain. V dropped 7 bases and J dropped 7 bases, with 14 bases sitting between them. From germline, CDR1 is LNHDA and CDR2 SQIVND (reference sequence). This CDR3 is 13 amino acids long. DNA of the CDR3: TGTGCCAGTAAATGGCGGGAGGCACAGCCCCAGCATTTT. It is translated as CASKWREAQPQHF.

The chain combines TRBV5-1 with TRBJ2-7; weak D call: TRBD1 (6 bases). The germline gives CDR1 SGHRS, CDR2 YFSETQ. Between the trimmed V and J ends, which lost 4 bases and 0 bases, there was a span of 11 bases. The CDR3 loop spans 14 amino acids. The CDR3 protein is CASSPGQSSYEQYF. The CDR3 DNA is TGCGCCAGCAGCCCCGGACAGAGCTCCTACGAGCAGTACTTC.

V gene TRBV19 combines with J gene TRBJ1-5; 7 bases match TRBD1. The CDR3 has 15 amino acids. V shed 5 bases, J shed 7 bases, and the junction held 11 bases outside the gene matches. Germline-derived CDR1 and CDR2 are LNHDA and SQIVND (reference sequence). CDR3 nucleotide sequence: TGTGCCAGTAGTCCCCGGACAGGTGAAGCGCAGCCCCAGCATTTT. It is translated as CASSPRTGEAQPQHF.

V and J are TRBV15 and TRBJ1-2; a weak D match, TRBD1 (6 bases). CDR3 length: 15 residues. CDR1 is LNHNV, CDR2 YYDKDF, per germline (reference sequence). Trimming left V 0 bases short and J 5 bases short, with 13 bases between. The CDR3 sequence is CATSREMTGAYGYTF. The CDR3 coding sequence is TGTGCCACCAGCAGAGAGATGACAGGAGCATATGGCTACACCTTC.

The chain carries TRBV30 and TRBJ2-7; perhaps TRBD2 as D (5 bases). The CDR3 totals 16 residues. Germline CDR1 and CDR2: GTSNPN and SVGIG (reference sequence). Trimming removed 0 bases from V and 4 bases from J, with 19 bases in between. The chain's CDR3 is CAWSVQWQDFGYEQYF. The CDR3 DNA sequence: TGTGCCTGGAGTGTTCAGTGGCAGGACTTCGGATACGAGCAGTACTTC. Based on the CDR3 plus reference TRBV30 and TRBJ2-7, the full variable domain is SQTIHQWPATLVQPVGSPLSLECTVEGTSNPNLYWYRQAAGRGLQLLFYSVGIGQISSEVPQNLSASRPQDRQFILSSKKLLLSDSGFYLCAWSVQWQDFGYEQYFGPGTRLTVT.